Following are 7 T cell receptor beta chains from one sample sequenced in a study of Ad26.COV2.S vaccination and SARS-CoV-2 variants. Described treatment: roughly 19 received Ad26.COV2.S at low or high dose, single or two shots; about 5 received placebo; per-sample allocation not given. Repertoires come from day 63 after the first vaccine or placebo injection. Sequencing was performed with immunoSEQ multiplex PCR; in TCRdb, only in-frame clones are kept and a portion is missing. The sample lists around 450,000 clones, approximately 89% occurring once. Sequenced here: peripheral blood, sampled in a trial of Ad26.COV2.S vaccine versus placebo. These receptors came from a person aged 18-65 years who received the Ad26.COV2.S COVID-19 vaccine or a placebo.

The V gene is TRBV7-3, the J gene TRBJ2-7; TRBD1 matches at 7 bases. V lost 5 bases, J lost 5 bases, and 9 bases stayed unmatched. Germline V CDR1 and CDR2: SGHTA, FQGTGA. This CDR3 contains 14 residues. CDR3 region: CASSPTGARDEQYF. CDR3 sequence (DNA): TGTGCCAGCAGCCCCACAGGGGCTAGGGACGAGCAGTACTTC.

V is TRBV18 and J is TRBJ1-1; no definite D call. This CDR3 comprises 12 residues. Per the germline V gene, CDR1 is KGHSH and CDR2 is LQKENI. Trimming removed 4 bases from V and 3 bases from J, with 6 bases in between. CDR3 in amino acids: CASSQRDTEAFF. The CDR3 region has the DNA TGTGCCAGCTCACAAAGGGACACTGAAGCTTTCTTT.

This rearrangement joins TRBV24-1 to TRBJ2-2; possible D gene TRBD1, 6 bases. The CDR3 totals 16 residues. The V end was cut by 4 bases, the J end by 5 bases, with 16 bases between. The germline V gene encodes CDR1 KGHDR and CDR2 SFDVKD. The CDR3 loop is CATSDQKQGWTGELFF. CDR3 nucleotides: TGTGCCACCAGTGACCAAAAACAGGGTTGGACCGGGGAGCTGTTTTTT.

The chain has TRBV2 and TRBJ2-3; 9 bases map to TRBD1. This CDR3 region has 14 residues. Germline V gene data show CDR1 as SNHLY and CDR2 as FYNNEI. V trimming: 6 bases; J trimming: 5 bases; junction bases outside the gene matches: 6. The DNA of the CDR3 is TGTGCCAGCAGCCGGGACAGGGCGGAAGATACGCAGTATTTT. This translates into CASSRDRAEDTQYF.

This chain uses TRBV5-4 with TRBJ2-3, with 9 bases identical to TRBD2. Unmatched junction bases numbered 12, after V lost 5 bases and J lost 5 bases. The CDR3 is 16 residues long. CDR1 is SGHNT, CDR2 YYREEE, per germline (reference sequence). This CDR3 reads CASSPRGGGAGDTQYF. In DNA, the CDR3 is TGTGCCAGCAGTCCCCGGGGCGGGGGGGCTGGAGATACGCAGTATTTT. The variable domain in full, completed from reference TRBV5-4 and TRBJ2-3, reads ETGVTQSPTHLIKTRGQQVTLRCSSQSGHNTVSWYQQALGQGPQFIFQYYREEENGRGNFPPRFSGLQFPNYSSELNVNALELDDSALYLCASSPRGGGAGDTQYFGPGTRLTVL.

The chain joins TRBV5-8 to TRBJ1-1; TRBD1 might be the D (5 bases). In germline, CDR1 is SGHTS, CDR2 YDEGEE. The CDR3 has 16 residues. V was trimmed by 1 base and J by 5 bases, leaving 18 bases between them. The CDR3 sequence is CASSLLVSSGGTEAFF. The CDR3 nucleotides read TGTGCCAGCAGCTTGTTGGTGTCGTCTGGGGGGACTGAAGCTTTCTTT.

The V gene is TRBV7-2, the J gene TRBJ1-1; D might be TRBD1 (6 bases). Trimming removed 5 bases at V and 2 bases at J, with 21 bases between. Germline-derived CDR1 and CDR2 are SGHTA and FQGNSA. The CDR3 has 17 amino acids. CDR3 sequence: CASSLWQWGGLNTEAFF. In nucleotides, the CDR3 is TGTGCCAGCAGCCTGTGGCAGTGGGGGGGGCTAAACACTGAAGCTTTCTTT.